The clone carrying this T cell receptor (beta chain) was observed a single time. Its antigen is unknown. The record originates from a study of Graves' ophthalmopathy and Graves' hyperthyroidism. Study conclusions and caveats: Both a roughly 64% sensitivity and an approximately 72% specificity characterized the model's predictions of ophthalmopathy progression.

The trim removed 6 bases at V and 8 bases at J, leaving 7 bases unmatched. From germline, CDR1 is SGHVS and CDR2 FQNEAQ. The CDR3 is 13 residues long. RNA transcripts were the source from which TCR beta CDR3 regions were amplified. Scientists carried out first-round RT-PCR using HTBI primers and then a second-round multiplex PCR. TCRdb called the multiplex PCR reads again in MiXCR, with one record for every CDR3 protein. Of some 390,000 distinct CDR3 sequences listed, approximately 16% are singletons. The sequence was obtained from a woman aged 18-29 years with Graves' ophthalmopathy. Sequences were obtained from peripheral blood. The gene calls are TRBV7-8 and TRBJ1-2, with 9 bases aligning to TRBD1. In DNA, the CDR3 is TGTGCCAGCAGTAGAGGGACAGGGTTCGGCTACACCTTC. Protein sequence: CASSRGTGFGYTF.